This T cell receptor beta chain was recorded in a study of blood T cell repertoires in COVID-19. Study details: Samples of COVID-19 (acute and convalescent) were obtained from the United States, Italy and Spain. PBMCs, B-cell-depleted T cells, or T cells were the source of the cDNA or gDNA that made up the material.

Methods used by the authors: Reference gene primer amplification yielded estimated nucleated cell counts. Generated by immunoSEQ multiplex PCR, the TCRdb table keeps only in-frame clones and is missing some. D and trimming come from the DNA, and the V and J calls and clone size come from that table. The table has tens of thousands of clones, approximately 80% seen once. This CDR3 has 15 residues. Germline lookup yields CDR1 LGHNA and CDR2 YNFKEQ. Trimming cost V 4 bases and J 5 bases; bases outside gene matches: 7. The rearrangement uses TRBV4-2 and TRBJ2-2; 7 bases agree with TRBD2. The receptor was derived from a woman of 80 years or more with active or convalescent COVID-19. Sample: peripheral blood. CDR3 nucleotides: TGTGCCAGCAGCCCTAGACTAGCTTGGACCGGGGAGCTGTTTTTT. This gives the protein CASSPRLAWTGELFF.